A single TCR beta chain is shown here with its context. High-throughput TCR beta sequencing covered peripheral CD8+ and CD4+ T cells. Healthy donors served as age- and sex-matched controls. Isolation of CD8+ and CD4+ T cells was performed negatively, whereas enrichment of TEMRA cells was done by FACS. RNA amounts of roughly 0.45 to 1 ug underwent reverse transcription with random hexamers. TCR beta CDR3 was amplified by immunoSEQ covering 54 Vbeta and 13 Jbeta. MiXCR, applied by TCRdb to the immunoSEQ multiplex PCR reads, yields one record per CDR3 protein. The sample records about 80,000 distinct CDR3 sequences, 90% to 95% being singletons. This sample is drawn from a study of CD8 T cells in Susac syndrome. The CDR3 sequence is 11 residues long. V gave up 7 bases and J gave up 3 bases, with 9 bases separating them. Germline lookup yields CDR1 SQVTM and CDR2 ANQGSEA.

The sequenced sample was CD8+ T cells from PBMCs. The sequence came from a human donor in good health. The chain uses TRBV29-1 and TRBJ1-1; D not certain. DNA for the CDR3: TGCAGCGGCCGCCGGGACACTGAAGCTTTCTTT. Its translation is CSGRRDTEAFF.